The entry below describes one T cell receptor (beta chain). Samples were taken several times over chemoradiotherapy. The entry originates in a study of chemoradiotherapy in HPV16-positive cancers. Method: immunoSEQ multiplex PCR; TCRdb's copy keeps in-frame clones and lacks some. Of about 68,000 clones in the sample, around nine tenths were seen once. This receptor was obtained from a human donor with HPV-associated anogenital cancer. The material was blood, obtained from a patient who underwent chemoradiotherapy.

DNA of the CDR3: TGTGCCAGTCTAGGAGGGGGACGGTCGAATTCACCCCTCCACTTT. Amino acids: CASLGGGRSNSPLHF. The chain combines TRBV19 with TRBJ1-6, with D possibly being TRBD1 (6 bases). The CDR3 consists of 15 residues. Trimming shortened V by 8 bases and J by 7 bases, and 18 bases separated the two germline ends. Germline CDR1 reads LNHDA; CDR2 reads SQIVND (reference sequence).